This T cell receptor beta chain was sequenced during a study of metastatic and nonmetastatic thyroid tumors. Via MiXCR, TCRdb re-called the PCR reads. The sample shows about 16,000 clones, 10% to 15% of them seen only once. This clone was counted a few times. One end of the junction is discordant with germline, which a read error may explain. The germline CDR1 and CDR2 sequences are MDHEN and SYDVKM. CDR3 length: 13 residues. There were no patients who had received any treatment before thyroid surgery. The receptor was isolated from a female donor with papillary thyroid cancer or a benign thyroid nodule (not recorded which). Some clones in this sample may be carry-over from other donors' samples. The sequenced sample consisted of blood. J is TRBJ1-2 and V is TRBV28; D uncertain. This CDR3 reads CASSLQANYDYTF. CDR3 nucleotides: TGTGCCAGCAGTTTGCAGGCTAACTATGACTACACCTTC.